This record concerns one T cell receptor (beta chain) sequence. The antigen remains undetermined. The data were taken from a study of shared clonotypes between healthy human individuals. The V gene lost 1 base and the J gene lost 0 bases, with 10 bases spanning the gap. The CDR3 contains 16 residues. Germline-derived CDR1 and CDR2 are LGHNA and YNFKEQ. Whole-study results and caveats: Between several donors, naive CD4 clonotypes were shared at a level of about 5%. Among the subsets, naive ones generally showed larger estimated richness than memory ones.

Positive CCR7 selection of CD45RO-negative cells yielded the naive CD8 cells, and terminally differentiated effector memory CD45RA+ cells were excluded. Deep was the level used in running the assay. Only in-frame clones appear in the TCRdb table, and some are missing; sequencing was by immunoSEQ multiplex PCR. This table has about 2.1 million clones, 93% appearing once. Sequencing was carried out using naive CD8+ T cells from PBMCs. This chain joins TRBV4-2 and TRBJ1-5; D unclear. The clonotype originates from a man in his late teens or twenties in good health. Some clones in this sample may be carry-over from other donors' samples. The CDR3 DNA reads TGTGCCAGCAGCCAAGTAGGAAGAAATAGCAATCAGCCCCAGCATTTT. As protein: CASSQVGRNSNQPQHF.